The clone carrying this T cell receptor (beta chain) was seen at least ten times. Antigen specificity is unknown. This entry comes from a study of Graves' ophthalmopathy and Graves' hyperthyroidism. Notes on the study in general: Predictions made by the model for ophthalmopathy progression reached 70.59% sensitivity and around 72% specificity. Appearing in blood as well were most expanded thyroid clonotypes above 0.001 frequency.

The authors amplified TCR beta CDR3 regions from RNA transcripts. First-round RT-PCR used HTBI primers; second-round multiplex PCR followed. TCRdb re-analysed the multiplex PCR reads in MiXCR, keeping a single row per CDR3 protein. The sample has around 660,000 distinct CDR3 sequences, approximately 39% seen once; the top ten hold over 2.5%. Active ophthalmopathy (CAS at least 3, NOSPECS at least 4), lasting under 3 months. The V gene lost 5 bases and the J gene lost 0 bases, with 8 bases spanning the gap. Looked up from germline, CDR1 is SQVTM and CDR2 is ANQGSEA. There are 13 residues in the CDR3. The TCR sequence derives from an adult man with Graves' ophthalmopathy. The chain has TRBV29-1 and TRBJ1-3, with D tentatively TRBD1 (5 bases). The sample comprised peripheral blood. Here the CDR3 DNA reads TGCAGCGTTACAGGTTTCTCTGGAAACACCATATATTTT. Its translation: CSVTGFSGNTIYF.